This TCR beta chain was retrieved from a study of T cells in Graves' hyperthyroidism and ophthalmopathy. The investigators amplified TCR beta CDR3 regions from RNA transcripts. Using the HTBI primer set, a first-round RT-PCR was run on the TCR CDR3. TCRdb re-called the multiplex PCR reads through MiXCR, storing one row per CDR3 protein. Here the sample spans 640,000 or so distinct CDR3 sequences, roughly 14% being singletons. This clonotype was seen ten or more times. The CDR3 spans 14 residues. V lost 3 bases and J 3 bases, leaving 9 bases between the germline ends. Germline lookup yields CDR1 MNHEY and CDR2 SMNVEV (reference sequence).

The sample was blood. The chain recombines TRBV27 with TRBJ1-5, with D maybe TRBD1 (5 bases). The TCR originated in a woman between 40 and 55 years old with Graves' ophthalmopathy. The CDR3 sequence: CASSFRGVNQPQHF. CDR3 coding DNA: TGTGCCAGCAGTTTTCGGGGGGTCAATCAGCCCCAGCATTTT.